What follows are 30 T cell receptor beta chains derived from one specimen sequenced in a study of CD8+ T cells in alopecia areata. cDNA serving as the sequencing template came from extracted, reverse transcribed RNA. Sequencing was performed with immunoSEQ multiplex PCR; in TCRdb, only in-frame clones are kept and a portion is missing. The sample yields about 110,000 clones, around 59% seen once. Sequenced: CD8+ T cells sorted from blood. Receptors were obtained from a human donor in good health.

This clone was recorded only once. The rearrangement joins TRBV9 to TRBJ2-7; possibly TRBD2 for D (6 bases). The CDR3 consists of 15 residues. Trimming stripped 3 bases from V and 2 bases from J, with 15 bases between. Per germline, CDR1 SGDLS and CDR2 YYNGEE. CDR3 DNA: TGTGCCAGCAGCGGGGAGGCAGGGAACCCCTACGAGCAGTACTTC. This translates into CASSGEAGNPYEQYF.

The chain is built from TRBV9 and TRBJ2-3; perhaps TRBD1 as D (6 bases). CDR1 and CDR2 from the germline V gene are SGDLS and YYNGEE. The CDR3 loop spans 14 amino acids. The V end was cut by 1 base, the J end by 2 bases, with 8 bases between. Here the CDR3 DNA reads TGTGCCAGCAGCGTATCAGGGGCCACAGATACGCAGTATTTT. Amino acids: CASSVSGATDTQYF.

The rearrangement joins TRBV28 to TRBJ1-2; 7 bases fit TRBD1. Germline assignment: CDR1 MDHEN and CDR2 SYDVKM. J lost 4 bases, V lost 3 bases, and 11 bases had no gene match. The CDR3 totals 16 residues. CDR3 bases: TGTGCCAGCAGTTTCGATTTCGGGACAGTCAGCTATGGCTACACCTTC. Protein: CASSFDFGTVSYGYTF.

The CDR3 is CASSPLLSPYEQYF. The CDR3 region has the DNA TGTGCCAGCAGCCCCCTTTTAAGCCCCTACGAGCAGTACTTC. The chain is built from TRBV7-9 and TRBJ2-7; D uncertain. Germline V lookup: CDR1 SEHNR, CDR2 FQNEAQ (reference sequence). The length of the CDR3 is 14 residues. Trimming took off 5 bases at V and 2 bases at J, with 13 bases between the two ends.

CDR3: CASSHHWDRLAKNIQYF. In DNA form, the CDR3 reads TGTGCCAGCAGCCATCATTGGGATCGGCTAGCCAAAAACATTCAGTACTTC. This rearrangement joins TRBV4-2 to TRBJ2-4; D unresolved. Trimming took 3 bases from V and 0 from J, leaving 15 bases between them. The CDR3 runs 17 residues. Germline assignment: CDR1 LGHNA and CDR2 YNFKEQ.

This clone came up many times. The chain is built from TRBV6-6 and TRBJ1-2; 9 bases fit TRBD1. The V segment lost 3 bases and the J segment 4 bases; nucleotides outside the gene matches: 6. The V gene's germline CDR1 is MNHNY and CDR2 SVGAGI (reference sequence). The CDR3 consists of 15 residues. CDR3: CASSYDRDRVYGYTF. DNA of the CDR3: TGTGCCAGCAGTTATGACCGGGACAGGGTCTATGGCTACACCTTC.

The V call is TRBV30, the J call TRBJ1-1; D may be TRBD1 (6 bases). Germline values: CDR1 GTSNPN, CDR2 SVGIG (reference sequence). Deletions cut 0 bases from V and 4 bases from J, with 12 bases between. CDR3 length: 14 amino acids. CDR3 coding DNA: TGTGCCTGGAGTGTAGGGGGGCGCGGCACTGAAGCTTTCTTT. This translates into CAWSVGGRGTEAFF. Complete variable domain (other parts from reference TRBV30 and TRBJ1-1): SQTIHQWPATLVQPVGSPLSLECTVEGTSNPNLYWYRQAAGRGLQLLFYSVGIGQISSEVPQNLSASRPQDRQFILSSKKLLLSDSGFYLCAWSVGGRGTEAFFGQGTRLTVV.

The genes are TRBV18 and TRBJ2-7; a weak D match, TRBD1 (6 bases). The V and J ends lost 4 bases and 3 bases respectively, with 22 bases between them. CDR1 is KGHSH and CDR2 is LQKENI in the germline V gene. The CDR3 has 17 amino acids. CDR3 in amino acids: CASSLTTLGAWGYEQYF. CDR3 DNA: TGTGCCAGCTCACTCACCACCTTGGGGGCTTGGGGCTACGAGCAGTACTTC.

V and J are TRBV7-9 and TRBJ1-2; TRBD1 is a possible D gene (6 bases). CDR3 length: 13 residues. The V end lost 6 bases, the J end lost 1 base, and 9 bases lay between the germline ends. Looked up from germline, CDR1 is SEHNR and CDR2 is FQNEAQ (reference sequence). As DNA, the CDR3 is TGTGCCAGCAGAGGACAGCTTAACTATGGCTACACCTTC. Residues: CASRGQLNYGYTF.

The chain links TRBV5-4 to TRBJ1-3; a weak D match, TRBD1 (6 bases). CDR1 is SGHNT and CDR2 is YYREEE in the germline V gene (reference sequence). With 4 bases removed from V and 0 bases from J, the gap between germline ends came to 17 bases. CDR3 length equals 17 residues. The CDR3: CASSEGPGVSSGNTIYF. The CDR3 DNA reads TGTGCCAGCAGCGAAGGCCCAGGGGTCAGCTCTGGAAACACCATATATTTT.

The chain is built from TRBV9 and TRBJ1-2; 10 nucleotides agree with TRBD1. Trimming cost V 5 bases and J 6 bases; bases outside gene matches: 7. Germline-derived CDR1 and CDR2 are SGDLS and YYNGEE. CDR3 size: 14 residues. The CDR3 loop is CASSDDRGPHGYTF. CDR3 coding DNA: TGTGCCAGCAGTGACGACAGGGGGCCCCATGGCTACACCTTC.

The gene calls are TRBV13 and TRBJ1-2; D might be TRBD1 (6 bases). The germline gives CDR1 PRHDT, CDR2 FYEKMQ (reference sequence). V was cut by 5 bases and J by 7 bases, with 14 bases left in between. The CDR3 consists of 13 residues. The CDR3 spells CASSPERQVGYTF. The CDR3 DNA sequence: TGTGCCAGCAGCCCGGAGCGACAGGTTGGCTACACCTTC.

V usage is TRBV19 and J usage is TRBJ1-1; unclear D gene. V was shortened by 5 bases and J by 1 base, with 8 bases between the two germline ends. The CDR3 spans 13 residues. Germline CDR1 reads LNHDA; CDR2 reads SQIVND (reference sequence). CDR3 nucleotides: TGTGCCAGTAGTTCACACGGGAACACTGAAGCTTTCTTT. It encodes CASSSHGNTEAFF.

The chain recombines TRBV5-6 with TRBJ1-1; D unresolved. The CDR3 contains 13 residues. Trimming stripped 1 base from V and 1 base from J, with 5 bases between. The germline CDR1 and CDR2 sequences are SGHDT and YYEEEE. The CDR3 DNA sequence: TGTGCCAGCAGCTTGTTAGAGAACACTGAAGCTTTCTTT. Translating gives CASSLLENTEAFF.

A few counts support this clone. In DNA form, the CDR3 reads TGCAGCGTTGTAGTAGGGGCTGGCTACACCTTC. It translates to CSVVVGAGYTF. The chain employs TRBV29-1 and TRBJ1-2; D perhaps matches TRBD1 (5 bases). The CDR3 is made up of 11 amino acids. V lost 4 bases and J 7 bases, leaving 10 bases between the germline ends. Per the germline V gene, CDR1 is SQVTM and CDR2 is ANQGSEA.

The V gene is TRBV15, the J gene TRBJ1-2; D is perhaps TRBD1 (5 bases). V shed 4 bases and J shed 8 bases, with 11 bases lying between them. Germline CDR1 LNHNV, CDR2 YYDKDF (reference sequence). The CDR3 covers 12 residues. CDR3 in DNA: TGTGCCACCAGCACGATTTCAGGGGGCTACACCTTC. It yields the protein CATSTISGGYTF.

This chain uses TRBV14 with TRBJ2-5; D is undetermined. Per germline, CDR1 SGHDN and CDR2 FVKESK. V was clipped by 4 bases and J by 7 bases, with 13 bases between them. The CDR3 runs 13 residues. CDR3 residues: CASSPAVSGTQYF. CDR3 DNA: TGTGCCAGCAGCCCGGCCGTATCCGGGACCCAGTACTTC.

Notes on this clone: In the same sample, other DNA sequences code for this CDR3. The rearrangement joins TRBV27 to TRBJ2-1, with 8 bases lining up with TRBD1. CDR1 MNHEY and CDR2 SMNVEV come from the germline V gene (reference sequence). V lost 2 bases to trimming and J lost 1 base; unmatched junction nucleotides: 1. The length of the CDR3 is 15 residues. DNA for the CDR3: TGTGCCAGCAGTTTAGGGACAGGTTCCTACAATGAGCAGTTCTTC. As protein: CASSLGTGSYNEQFF.

This sequence joins TRBV5-6 and TRBJ1-5; D not certain. The CDR3 consists of 12 residues. V lost 2 bases and J 0 bases, leaving 0 bases between the germline ends. Germline V lookup: CDR1 SGHDT, CDR2 YYEEEE. The CDR3 nucleotides read TGTGCCAGCAGCTTTAGCAATCAGCCCCAGCATTTT. It encodes CASSFSNQPQHF.

The chain is built from TRBV4-1 and TRBJ2-3; 10 nucleotides align to TRBD2. Trimming cost V 0 bases and J 3 bases; bases outside gene matches: 9. The V gene's germline CDR1 is MGHRA and CDR2 YSYEKL. This CDR3 is built from 18 residues. The CDR3 nucleotides are TGCGCCAGCAGCCAAGAGTTGCTAGCGGGGGCCTCAACAGATACGCAGTATTTT. Amino acid sequence: CASSQELLAGASTDTQYF.

The CDR3 loop is CASSFLPDSQETQYF. As DNA, the CDR3 is TGTGCCAGCAGCTTCTTACCGGACAGCCAAGAGACCCAGTACTTC. The chain joins TRBV7-2 to TRBJ2-5; a weak D match, TRBD1 (6 bases). The CDR3 is 15 residues long. Trimming cost V 3 bases and J 1 base, with 12 bases left between them. CDR1 and CDR2 from the germline V gene are SGHTA and FQGNSA.

This clone was found once. This chain connects TRBV13 to TRBJ2-1; D uncertain. From germline, CDR1 is PRHDT and CDR2 FYEKMQ (reference sequence). The CDR3 is 16 residues long. V gave up 5 bases and J gave up 0 bases, with 14 bases separating them. CDR3 coding DNA: TGTGCCAGCAGCACCCCCCAGCTTGACTCCTACAATGAGCAGTTCTTC. It specifies CASSTPQLDSYNEQFF.

The genes are TRBV4-3 and TRBJ1-4, with D perhaps TRBD1 (6 bases). The CDR3 loop spans 15 amino acids. Germline V gives CDR1 LGHNA, CDR2 YSLEER. Deletions cut 4 bases from V and 0 bases from J, with 9 bases between. CDR3 DNA: TGCGCCAGCAGCCGGCGGGACACAACTAATGAAAAACTGTTTTTT. Translating it yields CASSRRDTTNEKLFF.

The chain joins TRBV29-1 to TRBJ1-1; D not resolved. The CDR3 has 14 residues. Germline lookup yields CDR1 SQVTM and CDR2 ANQGSEA. V lost 1 base to trimming and J lost 6 bases, with 15 bases between them. The CDR3: CSVEVDFRRAEAFF. CDR3 DNA: TGCAGCGTTGAAGTCGACTTTCGGCGCGCTGAAGCTTTCTTT.

This chain connects TRBV11-3 to TRBJ2-2; D unclear. CDR3 length equals 13 residues. V was pared by 5 bases and J by 1 base, with 5 bases between. Germline loops: CDR1 SGHNT, CDR2 YENEEA. CDR3 nucleotide sequence: TGTGCCAGCAGCCGAGGGAACACCGGGGAGCTGTTTTTT. Translating gives CASSRGNTGELFF. Based on the CDR3 plus reference TRBV11-3 and TRBJ2-2, the full variable domain is EAGVVQSPRYKIIEKKQPVAFWCNPISGHNTLYWYLQNLGQGPELLIRYENEEAVDDSQLPKDRFSAERLKGVDSTLKIQPAELGDSAVYLCASSRGNTGELFFGEGSRLTVL.

The J gene is TRBJ1-1, the V gene TRBV7-9; 8 bases match TRBD1. The junction had 9 bases not matched to a gene; V was cut back by 7 bases and J by 5 bases. This CDR3 contains 14 residues. Germline V lookup: CDR1 SEHNR, CDR2 FQNEAQ (reference sequence). In DNA form, the CDR3 reads TGTGCCAGCACCGTCACAGGGGGAAGGACTGAAGCTTTCTTT. Translation: CASTVTGGRTEAFF.

This chain uses TRBV2 with TRBJ2-3; 9 bases map to TRBD2. The ends lost 8 bases at V and 4 bases at J; junction bases unmatched: 10. Germline V CDR1 and CDR2: SNHLY, FYNNEI. The CDR3 has 15 residues. The CDR3 here is CASPASGEASDTQYF. As DNA, the CDR3 is TGTGCCAGCCCTGCTAGCGGGGAGGCATCAGATACGCAGTATTTT.

V is TRBV27 and J is TRBJ2-3; TRBD2 agrees at 10 bases. Looked up from germline, CDR1 is MNHEY and CDR2 is SMNVEV (reference sequence). J lost 6 bases, V lost 3 bases, and 6 bases had no gene match. CDR3 length: 15 residues. CDR3 nucleotides: TGTGCCAGCAGTTTGGGTAGCGGGGGGACCGATACGCAGTATTTT. It yields the protein CASSLGSGGTDTQYF.

This chain joins TRBV7-2 and TRBJ2-7; maybe TRBD1 (6 bases). V lost 1 base, J lost 4 bases, and 11 bases lay in between. CDR3 size: 14 residues. The germline V gene has CDR1 SGHTA and CDR2 FQGNSA. The CDR3 spells CASSLDWGLYEQYF. In DNA form, the CDR3 reads TGTGCCAGCAGCTTAGATTGGGGGCTGTACGAGCAGTACTTC.

The rearrangement uses TRBV27 and TRBJ2-6, with a tentative D call TRBD1 (5 bases). V dropped 2 bases and J dropped 4 bases, with 12 bases sitting between them. The CDR3 sequence is 16 residues long. The germline V gene has CDR1 MNHEY and CDR2 SMNVEV (reference sequence). CDR3 protein: CASSLLGHSGANVLTF. CDR3 nucleotides: TGTGCCAGCAGTTTACTCGGACACTCCGGGGCCAACGTCCTGACTTTC.